A single T cell receptor (beta chain) is shown here with its context. The sample originates from a study of patients and donors after allogeneic stem cell transplantation. This CDR3 has 12 residues. Trimming took 6 bases from V and 11 from J, leaving 11 bases between them. TCRdb reprocessed the RT-PCR reads via MiXCR and lists one record per CDR3 protein. The sample gives roughly 880,000 distinct CDR3 sequences, 18% of which show up once; roughly 6.4% is in the top ten. This clonotype was obtained from a human donor who was either an allogeneic HSCT recipient or a stem cell or donor lymphocyte infusion donor (not recorded which). It is not recorded whose cells these are; they may come from a transplant donor. This chain connects TRBV12-3 or TRBV12-4 to TRBJ1-6; D unclear. The specimen was blood, either unsorted or a sorted T cell fraction (not recorded which). The CDR3 nucleotides are TGTGCCAGCAGAAGTTGGGGAACACCCCTCCACTTT. Its translation: CASRSWGTPLHF.